A single sample is the source of the 16 T cell receptor beta chains below, sequenced in a study of CD8 T cells in Susac syndrome. Random hexamers primed reverse transcription of 0.5 to 1 ug RNA. Using its own MiXCR run on the immunoSEQ multiplex PCR reads, TCRdb lists one record per CDR3 protein. The repertoire holds hundreds of thousands of distinct CDR3 sequences, just under 95% seen once, with 0.055% to 0.075% in the top ten. Source material: CD4+ T cells from PBMCs. The receptor source for this set is a human donor with multiple sclerosis.

The chain uses TRBV6-4 and TRBJ2-3; 7 bases line up with TRBD2. Trimming at V came to 8 bases and at J to 0 bases, leaving 5 bases not matched to a gene. The CDR3 contains 14 residues. Germline V gene lookup returns CDR1 MRHNA and CDR2 SNTAGT. The DNA for the CDR3 is TGTGCCAGCGCCTTGGGGGGGAGCACAGATACGCAGTATTTT. This codes for CASALGGSTDTQYF.

This sequence joins TRBV29-1 and TRBJ1-1, with 8 nucleotides matching TRBD1. Trimming took 2 bases from V and 1 from J; bases not matched to a gene: 3. The CDR3 consists of 14 residues. The germline CDR1 and CDR2 sequences are SQVTM and ANQGSEA. In nucleotides, the CDR3 is TGCAGCGTTGAACAGGGGGCGACGAACACTGAAGCTTTCTTT. Translation: CSVEQGATNTEAFF.

This clonotype showed up just once. This chain uses TRBV6-5 with TRBJ2-7; 7 nucleotides match TRBD1. Germline V gene lookup returns CDR1 MNHEY and CDR2 SVGAGI. This CDR3 has 13 residues. Trimming cost V 5 bases and J 3 bases; bases outside gene matches: 4. CDR3 coding DNA: TGTGCCAGCAGTAGGGGACAGCACTACGAGCAGTACGTC. Protein sequence: CASSRGQHYEQYV.

Worth noting for this clonotype: Its ends do not fully match the called genes, so a read error is possible. This chain links TRBV13 with TRBJ2-1; the match to TRBD2 covers 10 bases. The germline gives CDR1 PRHDT, CDR2 FYEKMQ (reference sequence). The CDR3 contains 15 residues. CDR3 region: CASSSFQRGGNEQFF. The CDR3 DNA follows: TGCGCCAGCAGCAGTTTCCAGCGGGGGGGAAATGAGCAGTTCTTC.

This clonotype has only one observation. The chain joins TRBV20-1 to TRBJ2-1, with D possibly TRBD1 on 6 matching bases. Germline V gene lookup returns CDR1 DFQATT and CDR2 SNEGSKA (reference sequence). Trimming stripped 3 bases from V and 7 bases from J, with 19 bases between. The CDR3 spans 15 residues. The CDR3 DNA follows: TGCAGTGCTAGGGGGCAGGGGTCATCCCTAAATGAGCAGTTCTTC. This translates into CSARGQGSSLNEQFF.

Only one count was recorded for this clonotype. The chain is built from TRBV6-5 and TRBJ2-7, with 7 bases lining up with TRBD2. V trimming: 5 bases; J trimming: 4 bases; junction bases outside the gene matches: 8. Germline V CDR1 and CDR2: MNHEY, SVGAGI. The CDR3 extends over 14 amino acids. CDR3 sequence: CASSAGTNAYEQYV. The DNA of the CDR3 is TGTGCCAGCAGTGCGGGGACTAACGCGTACGAGCAGTACGTC.

This chain uses TRBV6-1 with TRBJ2-2; 9 bases fit TRBD2. Unmatched junction bases numbered 5, after V lost 6 bases and J lost 6 bases. Germline CDR1 MNHNS, CDR2 SASEGT. The CDR3 has 14 amino acids. In DNA, the CDR3 is TGTGCCAGCAGCCCAGGGACTAGCTCCGGGGAGCTGTTTTTT. This encodes CASSPGTSSGELFF.

This chain uses TRBV12-3 or TRBV12-4 with TRBJ2-5; 7 nucleotides match TRBD2. The CDR3 sequence is 12 residues long. V shed 7 bases, J shed 9 bases, and the junction held 8 bases outside the gene matches. This CDR3 reads CASTQLALPQYF. Here the CDR3 DNA reads TGTGCCAGCACCCAACTAGCGTTGCCCCAGTACTTC.

V and J are TRBV30 and TRBJ1-2; possible D gene TRBD1, 6 bases. V was pared by 2 bases and J by 5 bases, with 15 bases between. Germline CDR1 GTSNPN, CDR2 SVGIG (reference sequence). There are 14 residues in the CDR3. The CDR3 region has the DNA TGTGCCTGGAGTATTGGACAGCCTCTATATGGCTACACCTTC. As protein: CAWSIGQPLYGYTF. The full variable domain, in which reference TRBV30 and TRBJ1-2 provide the parts outside the CDR3, is SQTIHQWPATLVQPVGSPLSLECTVEGTSNPNLYWYRQAAGRGLQLLFYSVGIGQISSEVPQNLSASRPQDRQFILSSKKLLLSDSGFYLCAWSIGQPLYGYTFGSGTRLTVV.

The rearrangement joins TRBV7-9 to TRBJ2-2; no clear D gene. Per germline, CDR1 SEHNR and CDR2 FQNEAQ (reference sequence). The CDR3 spans 15 residues. Trimming pared 4 bases from V and 4 bases from J, leaving 13 bases between. The CDR3 loop reads CASSSVSASTGELFF. The CDR3 DNA follows: TGTGCCAGCAGCTCTGTCTCAGCCAGCACCGGGGAGCTGTTTTTT.

V and J are TRBV28 and TRBJ2-5, with 7 bases that match TRBD2. CDR1 MDHEN and CDR2 SYDVKM come from the germline V gene. The length of the CDR3 is 15 residues. V was clipped by 5 bases and J by 1 base; unmatched bases: 7. The CDR3 sequence is CASSTPASGQETQYF. DNA of the CDR3: TGTGCCAGCAGTACCCCGGCTAGCGGCCAAGAGACCCAGTACTTC.

The gene calls are TRBV6-2 or TRBV6-3 and TRBJ1-1; 7 positions agree with TRBD1. Germline values: CDR1 MNHEY, CDR2 SVGEGT. This CDR3 is 16 amino acids long. With 6 bases clipped from V and 1 base from J, the junction kept 11 bases outside the gene matches. This CDR3 reads CASSGWTGAANTEAFF. The DNA for the CDR3 is TGTGCCAGCAGCGGGTGGACAGGCGCTGCGAACACTGAAGCTTTCTTT.

The chain carries TRBV4-1 and TRBJ2-3; D gene uncertain. Germline CDR1 is MGHRA and CDR2 is YSYEKL. This CDR3 is built from 14 residues. The V end was cut by 0 bases, the J end by 4 bases, with 8 bases between. DNA of the CDR3: TGCGCCAGCAGCCAAGATGAATTAGCAGATACGCAGTATTTT. Protein: CASSQDELADTQYF.

The CDR3 reads CASRKGQGVGNEQYF. The DNA for the CDR3 is TGTGCCAGCAGAAAGGGACAGGGCGTAGGAAACGAGCAGTACTTC. The chain couples TRBV6-1 to TRBJ2-7; 9 nucleotides line up with TRBD1. Germline-derived CDR1 and CDR2 are MNHNS and SASEGT. The CDR3 length is 15 residues. J lost 5 bases, V lost 6 bases, and 11 bases had no gene match.

The gene calls are TRBV5-1 and TRBJ1-1; D call uncertain. Germline-derived CDR1 and CDR2 are SGHRS and YFSETQ. The CDR3 consists of 14 residues. V gave up 3 bases and J gave up 0 bases, with 9 bases separating them. The CDR3 coding sequence is TGCGCCAGCAGCTCCCTAGGCTTGAACACTGAAGCTTTCTTT. It yields the protein CASSSLGLNTEAFF. The full variable domain, with the rest looked up from reference TRBV5-1 and TRBJ1-1, is KAGVTQTPRYLIKTRGQQVTLSCSPISGHRSVSWYQQTPGQGLQFLFEYFSETQRNKGNFPGRFSGRQFSNSRSEMNVSTLELGDSALYLCASSSLGLNTEAFFGQGTRLTVV.

The chain has TRBV20-1 and TRBJ1-6; 8 positions match TRBD1. Per germline, CDR1 DFQATT and CDR2 SNEGSKA (reference sequence). V lost 3 bases and J lost 10; bases outside the gene matches: 11. The CDR3 has 15 amino acids. CDR3 coding DNA: TGCAGTGCTAGGGAGCCAGACAGGGGCGAATCACCCCTCCACTTT. Its translation: CSAREPDRGESPLHF.